This T cell receptor beta chain was recovered during a study of T cell responses to AZD1222 COVID-19 vaccine. The CDR3 loop spans 17 amino acids. V shed 6 bases and J 0 bases; nucleotides not matched to a gene: 13. CDR1 and CDR2 from the germline V gene are LNHDA and SQIVND (reference sequence). Repertoires were generated with immunoSEQ multiplex PCR, while TCRdb's copy carries only in-frame clones and drops some. The sample contains about 100,000 clones, around 90% of which appear only once. The source material was peripheral blood, sampled on day 0 of AZD1222 vaccination. The sequence came from an adult in good health. The chain recombines TRBV19 with TRBJ1-1, with 7 bases fitting TRBD1. This CDR3 reads CASSMGLGDSLNTEAFF. The CDR3 region has the DNA TGTGCCAGTAGCATGGGACTGGGGGACAGTCTGAACACTGAAGCTTTCTTT.